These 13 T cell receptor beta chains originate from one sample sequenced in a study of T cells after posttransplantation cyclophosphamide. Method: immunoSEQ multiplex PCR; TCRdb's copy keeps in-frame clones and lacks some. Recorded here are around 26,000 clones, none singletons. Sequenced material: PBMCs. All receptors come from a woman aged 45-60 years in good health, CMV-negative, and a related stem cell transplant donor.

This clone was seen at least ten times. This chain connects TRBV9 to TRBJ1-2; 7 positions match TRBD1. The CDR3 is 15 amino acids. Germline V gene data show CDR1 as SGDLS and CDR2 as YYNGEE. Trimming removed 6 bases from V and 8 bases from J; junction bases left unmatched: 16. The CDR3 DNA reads TGTGCCAGCAACCACCCGGACAGGTTGGTAGGAGGCTACACCTTC. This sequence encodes CASNHPDRLVGGYTF.

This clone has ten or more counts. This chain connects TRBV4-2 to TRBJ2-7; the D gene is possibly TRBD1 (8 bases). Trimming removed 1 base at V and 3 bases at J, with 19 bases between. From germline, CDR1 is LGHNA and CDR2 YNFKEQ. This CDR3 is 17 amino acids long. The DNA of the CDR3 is TGTGCCAGCAGCCAAGTCACAGGGGGGGAACTCTACTACGAGCAGTACTTC. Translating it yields CASSQVTGGELYYEQYF.

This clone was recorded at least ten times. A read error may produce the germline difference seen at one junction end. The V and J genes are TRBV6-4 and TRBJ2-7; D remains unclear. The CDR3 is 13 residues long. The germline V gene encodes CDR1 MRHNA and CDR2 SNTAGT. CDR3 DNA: TGTGCCAGCGCAGACCAGATTCGACAAAGACACTCGTTC. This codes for CASADQIRQRHSF.

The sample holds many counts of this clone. In nucleotides, the CDR3 is TGTGCGCGGGGAGCGGGAGGGTCTGGGGCCAACGTCCTGACTTTC. Translating it yields CARGAGGSGANVLTF. The chain employs TRBV6-8 and TRBJ2-6, with 10 bases aligning to TRBD2. Germline loops: CDR1 MNHGY, CDR2 SAAAGT. The CDR3 covers 15 residues.

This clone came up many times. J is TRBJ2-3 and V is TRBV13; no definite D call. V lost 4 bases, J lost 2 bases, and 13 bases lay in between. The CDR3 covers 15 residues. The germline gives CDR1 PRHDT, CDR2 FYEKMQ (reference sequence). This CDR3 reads CASSSSPYDTDTQYF. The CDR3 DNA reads TGTGCCAGCAGCTCCTCCCCCTATGACACAGATACGCAGTATTTT.

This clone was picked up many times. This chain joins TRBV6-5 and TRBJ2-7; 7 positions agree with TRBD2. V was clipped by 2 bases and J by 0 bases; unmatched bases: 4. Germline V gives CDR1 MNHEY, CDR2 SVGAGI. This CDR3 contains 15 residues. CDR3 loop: CASSYEGGSSYEQYF. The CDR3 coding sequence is TGTGCCAGCAGTTACGAGGGCGGGAGCTCCTACGAGCAGTACTTC.

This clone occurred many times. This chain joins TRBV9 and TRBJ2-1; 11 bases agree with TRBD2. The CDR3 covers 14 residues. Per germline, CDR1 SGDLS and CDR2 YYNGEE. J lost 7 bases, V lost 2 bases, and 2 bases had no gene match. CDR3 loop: CASSVLAGGNEQFF. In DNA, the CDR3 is TGTGCCAGCAGCGTCCTAGCGGGGGGAAATGAGCAGTTCTTC. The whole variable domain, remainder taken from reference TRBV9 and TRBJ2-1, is DSGVTQTPKHLITATGQRVTLRCSPRSGDLSVYWYQQSLDQGLQFLIQYYNGEERAKGNILERFSAQQFPDLHSELNLSSLELGDSALYFCASSVLAGGNEQFFGPGTRLTVL.

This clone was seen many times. The CDR3 DNA follows: TGTGCCACCGGGACAGGGAAGGATGAAAAACTGTTTTTT. Translated: CATGTGKDEKLFF. The V and J genes are TRBV2 and TRBJ1-4; 9 positions match TRBD1. CDR1 is SNHLY and CDR2 is FYNNEI in the germline V gene. The CDR3 sequence is 13 residues long. V shed 10 bases, J shed 6 bases, and the junction held 6 bases outside the gene matches.

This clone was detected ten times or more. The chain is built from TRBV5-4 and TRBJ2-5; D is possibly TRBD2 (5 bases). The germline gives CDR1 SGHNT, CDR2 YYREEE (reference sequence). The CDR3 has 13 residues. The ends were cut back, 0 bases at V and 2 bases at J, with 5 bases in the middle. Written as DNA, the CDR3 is TGTGCCAGCAGCTTGGGACTACAAGAGACCCAGTACTTC. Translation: CASSLGLQETQYF.

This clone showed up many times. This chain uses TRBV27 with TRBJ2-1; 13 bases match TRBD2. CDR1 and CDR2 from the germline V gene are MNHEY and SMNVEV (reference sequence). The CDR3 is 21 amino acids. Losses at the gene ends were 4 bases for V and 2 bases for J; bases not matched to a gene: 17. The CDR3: CASSSPAGLAGESITYNEQFF. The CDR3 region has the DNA TGTGCCAGCAGTTCGCCAGCCGGACTAGCGGGAGAAAGTATAACCTACAATGAGCAGTTCTTC.

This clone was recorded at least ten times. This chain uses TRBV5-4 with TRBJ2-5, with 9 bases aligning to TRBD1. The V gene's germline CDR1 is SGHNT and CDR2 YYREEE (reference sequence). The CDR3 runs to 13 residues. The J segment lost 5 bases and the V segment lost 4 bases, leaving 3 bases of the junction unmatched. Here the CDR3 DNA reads TGTGCCAGCAGCCTACAGGGGGCGGAGACCCAGTACTTC. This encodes CASSLQGAETQYF.

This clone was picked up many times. The CDR3 region has the DNA TGTGCCAGCAGTTTAAGAGCCTCCGGCACAGATACGCAGTATTTT. It yields the protein CASSLRASGTDTQYF. V usage is TRBV27 and J usage is TRBJ2-3; D not certain. CDR3 length: 15 amino acids. Trimming took 2 bases from V and 1 from J, leaving 10 bases between them. CDR1 is MNHEY and CDR2 is SMNVEV in the germline V gene (reference sequence).

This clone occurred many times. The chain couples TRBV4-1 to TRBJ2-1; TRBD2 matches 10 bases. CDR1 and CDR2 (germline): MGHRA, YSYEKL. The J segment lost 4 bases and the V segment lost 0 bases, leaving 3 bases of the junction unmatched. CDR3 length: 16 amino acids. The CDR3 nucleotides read TGCGCCAGCAGCCAAGATCTAGCGGGAGTTTACAATGAGCAGTTCTTC. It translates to CASSQDLAGVYNEQFF.